This TCR beta chain was sequenced for a study of blood T cell repertoires in COVID-19. Per the germline V gene, CDR1 is GTSNPN and CDR2 is SVGIG (reference sequence). The CDR3 has 12 residues. The V gene end was trimmed by 5 bases and the J gene end by 2 bases; junction bases not matched to a gene: 1. Libraries were prepared by immunoSEQ multiplex PCR; TCRdb keeps only in-frame clonotypes and omits some of them. The sample has 45,000 to 75,000 clones, around 88% seen once; the top ten hold approximately 4.8%. The sequenced material came from peripheral blood. The chain joins TRBV30 to TRBJ1-1; TRBD1 aligns across 8 bases. The receptor's source is a man aged 55-75 years with acute or convalescent COVID-19. The CDR3 here is CAWDRGNTEAFF. The DNA for the CDR3 is TGTGCCTGGGACAGGGGAAACACTGAAGCTTTCTTT.